Shown below are 15 T cell receptor beta chains from a single sample sequenced in a study of OX40 agonist ivuxolimab in advanced cancers. Generated by immunoSEQ multiplex PCR, the TCRdb table keeps only in-frame clones and is missing some. The sample comprises tens of thousands of clones, about nine tenths of which are singletons, and under 5.5% rests with the top ten. The source was CD4+ or CD8+ T cells sorted from blood, collected in a trial of the OX40 agonist ivuxolimab. The origin of the receptors is an adult with an advanced solid tumor such as melanoma, head and neck, liver or kidney cancer.

This clone was seen only once. The V call is TRBV28, the J call TRBJ2-7, with 11 positions matching TRBD2. With V trimmed by 7 bases and J by 2 bases, 1 base remained unmatched. CDR1 MDHEN and CDR2 SYDVKM come from the germline V gene. This CDR3 region has 13 residues. The CDR3 coding sequence is TGTGCCAGCAAACTAGCGGGAGCCTACGAGCAGTACTTC. Its protein product is CASKLAGAYEQYF. Full variable domain (outside the CDR3, taken from reference TRBV28 and TRBJ2-7): DVKVTQSSRYLVKRTGEKVFLECVQDMDHENMFWYRQDPGLGLRLIYFSYDVKMKEKGDIPEGYSVSREKKERFSLILESASTNQTSMYLCASKLAGAYEQYFGPGTRLTVT.

The chain uses TRBV7-6 and TRBJ2-7; D tentatively fits TRBD1 or TRBD2 (5 bases each). This CDR3 has 16 amino acids. The germline CDR1 and CDR2 sequences are SGHVS and FNYEAQ. V lost 3 bases to trimming and J lost 1 base, with 16 bases between them. The CDR3 DNA reads as TGTGCCAGCAGCTTTCTCTCCGGGACCTCTTCCTACGAGCAGTACTTC. This codes for CASSFLSGTSSYEQYF.

The chain combines TRBV28 with TRBJ2-7; the D is unclear. V gave up 8 bases and J gave up 2 bases, with 16 bases separating them. From germline, CDR1 is MDHEN and CDR2 SYDVKM. The CDR3 is 14 amino acids. In nucleotides, the CDR3 is TGTGCCAGCGGATATGGAGAGGTCCCCTACGAGCAGTACGTC. Translating gives CASGYGEVPYEQYV.

The chain couples TRBV4-1 to TRBJ1-2; possibly TRBD1 for D (6 bases). This CDR3 is built from 15 residues. The V gene's germline CDR1 is MGHRA and CDR2 YSYEKL. Trimming took 2 bases from V and 4 from J, leaving 14 bases between them. In DNA form, the CDR3 reads TGCGCCAGCAGCCAACCCGGGACACCGATCTATGGCTACACCTTC. This sequence encodes CASSQPGTPIYGYTF.

V usage is TRBV28 and J usage is TRBJ1-1, with 7 bases matching TRBD1. The CDR3 extends over 13 amino acids. V was pared by 6 bases and J by 3 bases, with 4 bases of the junction left unmatched. Germline assignment: CDR1 MDHEN and CDR2 SYDVKM. CDR3 DNA sequence: TGTGCCAGCAGATTACAGGGGTACACTGAAGCTTTCTTT. It yields the protein CASRLQGYTEAFF.

This clone has just a few counts. The CDR3 DNA sequence: TGTGCCAGCACCCCCAGGGGGACTAGCGGGGTCTTCACGTATGAGCAGTTCTTC. Amino acid sequence: CASTPRGTSGVFTYEQFF. The V gene is TRBV4-2, the J gene TRBJ2-1; 13 bases agree with TRBD2. V dropped 7 bases and J dropped 8; count of bases not matched to a gene: 17. Germline V gene data show CDR1 as LGHNA and CDR2 as YNFKEQ. CDR3 length: 18 residues.

The V gene is TRBV19, the J gene TRBJ2-7; D gene uncertain. V lost 3 bases, J lost 2 bases, and 8 bases lay in between. Germline CDR1 is LNHDA and CDR2 is SQIVND (reference sequence). The CDR3 has 13 amino acids. CDR3 nucleotide sequence: TGTGCCAGTAGTATCTCCCATACCTACGAGCAGTACTTC. Translating gives CASSISHTYEQYF.

This clone was recorded a few times. J is TRBJ1-5 and V is TRBV10-2, with D perhaps matching TRBD1 (5 bases). The CDR3 consists of 15 residues. In germline, CDR1 is WSHSY, CDR2 SAAADI. Deletions cut 2 bases from V and 6 bases from J, with 14 bases between. The CDR3 nucleotides read TGCGCCAGCAGTGAGACCGGGGCCGGGAGTCAGCCCCAGCATTTT. It encodes CASSETGAGSQPQHF.

V gene TRBV4-3 combines with J gene TRBJ1-1, with 8 bases lining up with TRBD1. The CDR3 spans 14 residues. Trimming took 7 bases from V and 6 from J; bases not matched to a gene: 10. Germline values: CDR1 LGHNA, CDR2 YSLEER. The CDR3, as DNA: TGCGCCAGCACTATAGGACAGGGAACGTCTGAAGCTTTCTTT. Translation gives CASTIGQGTSEAFF.

The rearrangement links TRBV7-3 to TRBJ1-1, with TRBD1 as a possible D gene (5 bases). The CDR3 consists of 15 residues. CDR1 is SGHTA, CDR2 FQGTGA, per germline. Trimming removed 2 bases at V and 1 base at J, with 11 bases between. The DNA of the CDR3 is TGTGCCAGCAGCTTATCAGGTGGGGGGAACACTGAAGCTTTCTTT. Translation: CASSLSGGGNTEAFF. The full variable domain, with the rest looked up from reference TRBV7-3 and TRBJ1-1, is GAGVSQTPSNKVTEKGKYVELRCDPISGHTALYWYRQSLGQGPEFLIYFQGTGAADDSGLPNDRFFAVRPEGSVSTLKIQRTERGDSAVYLCASSLSGGGNTEAFFGQGTRLTVV.

The V call is TRBV13, the J call TRBJ1-2; weak D call: TRBD1 (5 bases). The V and J ends lost 7 bases and 5 bases respectively, with 14 bases between them. There are 13 residues in the CDR3. Germline V CDR1 and CDR2: PRHDT, FYEKMQ (reference sequence). CDR3 loop: CASTEGTGYGYTF. CDR3 nucleotides: TGTGCCAGCACCGAGGGGACCGGGTATGGCTACACCTTC.

The gene calls are TRBV6-5 and TRBJ1-1; no reliable D call. Germline CDR1 MNHEY, CDR2 SVGAGI. V dropped 5 bases and J dropped 2 bases, with 3 bases sitting between them. The CDR3 covers 11 residues. CDR3 DNA sequence: TGTGCCAGCAGTACCAACACTGAAGCTTTCTTT. Translated: CASSTNTEAFF.

The rearrangement uses TRBV6-4 and TRBJ2-1; no definite D call. The V and J ends lost 1 base and 7 bases respectively, with 8 bases between them. The germline CDR1 and CDR2 sequences are MRHNA and SNTAGT. The CDR3 is made up of 13 amino acids. The CDR3 coding sequence is TGTGCCAGCAGTGACTTCGAGTGGAATGAGCAGTTCTTC. Protein: CASSDFEWNEQFF.

This clone was counted only a few times. The chain recombines TRBV7-6 with TRBJ2-1; maybe TRBD2 (6 bases). This CDR3 has 13 amino acids. Trimming removed 1 base at V and 9 bases at J, with 10 bases between. Germline CDR1 and CDR2: SGHVS and FNYEAQ. This CDR3 reads CASSLGGAGEQFF. As DNA, the CDR3 is TGTGCCAGCAGCTTAGGCGGGGCCGGTGAGCAGTTCTTC.

The genes are TRBV4-3 and TRBJ1-2; weak D call: TRBD1 (6 bases). The CDR3 consists of 15 residues. The V gene's germline CDR1 is LGHNA and CDR2 YSLEER. Trimming took 1 base from V and 6 from J, leaving 15 bases between them. In DNA form, the CDR3 reads TGCGCCAGCAGCCAAGTACAGGGTGGGCCTCATGGCTACACCTTC. Its translation: CASSQVQGGPHGYTF.